This is a list of T cell receptor beta chains from one sample in a study of blood T cell repertoires in COVID-19. Using immunoSEQ multiplex PCR, the repertoire was profiled, and TCRdb retains in-frame clones only, with some absent. The sample yields some 150,000 clones, 81% seen once. Input material: peripheral blood. These receptors were taken from a woman between 55 and 75 years old with active or convalescent COVID-19. The CDR3 runs from the conserved cysteine through the conserved F or W. Fields, in order: D gene, V gene, clone size, J gene, CDR3 DNA, CDR3 protein. D genes are given only for firm matches. Expanded clones are given a class, and other clones once, few, many or no size at all.

TRBD2	TRBV19	-	TRBJ2-1	TGTGCCAGTAACCCTAGCGGGGGTTACAATGAGCAGTTCTTC	CASNPSGGYNEQFF
-	TRBV5-1	few	TRBJ1-2	TGCGCCAGCAGCTTGCGCGAAGGGGAGGATGGCTACACCTTC	CASSLREGEDGYTF
TRBD1	TRBV7-3	-	TRBJ1-1	TGTGCCAGCAGCTTAGGACAGGGGGCCACTGAAGCTTTCTTT	CASSLGQGATEAFF
TRBD2	TRBV2	-	TRBJ2-5	TGTGCCAGCAGTGAGGGACTAGCGGGGGGGCAAGAGACCCAGTACTTC	CASSEGLAGGQETQYF
TRBD2	TRBV11-3	-	TRBJ2-1	TGTGCCAGCAGCTTACCTCCGGGACTAGCGTCTCTCAATGAGCAGTTCTTC	CASSLPPGLASLNEQFF
TRBD2	TRBV4-2	-	TRBJ2-5	TGTGCCAGCAGCCAAGATCCGAGCTTTAGCGGGGGGTACCAAGAGACCCAGTACTTC	CASSQDPSFSGGYQETQYF
TRBD2	TRBV5-5	-	TRBJ2-5	TGTGCCAGCGGCAGAGTAGCGGGGGGCAGGGAGACCCAGTACTTC	CASGRVAGGRETQYF
TRBD2	TRBV5-4	once	TRBJ2-1	TGTGCCAGCAGCATGGGACTAGCGTCCGATGAGCAGTTCTTC	CASSMGLASDEQFF
-	TRBV19	-	TRBJ2-5	TGTGCCAGTAGTATAGCGGCGGGATGGCAAGAGACCCAGTACTTC	CASSIAAGWQETQYF
-	TRBV3-1/TRBV3-2	-	TRBJ2-5	TGTGCCAGCAGCCCCTACGGGGAGACCCAGTACTTC	CASSPYGETQYF
TRBD1	TRBV6-6	-	TRBJ1-1	TGTGCCAGCAGTCCTTACAGGGGGCCTGGAGACACTGAAGCTTTCTTT	CASSPYRGPGDTEAFF
TRBD1	TRBV24-1	-	TRBJ2-3	TGTGCCACCAGTACGGGACAGACTAGCACAGATACGCAGTATTTT	CATSTGQTSTDTQYF
-	TRBV28	-	TRBJ1-4	TGTGCCAGCAGTAAACGGACATTATTTAATGAAAAACTGTTTTTT	CASSKRTLFNEKLFF
-	TRBV3-1/TRBV3-2	-	TRBJ1-5	TGTGCCAGCAGCCAAGATTCAGCGGGCAATCAGCCCCAGCATTTT	CASSQDSAGNQPQHF
-	TRBV2	-	TRBJ1-3	TGTGCCAGCAGTGACAACCGACCAGCGGGAAACACCATATATTTT	CASSDNRPAGNTIYF
-	TRBV6-1	once	TRBJ1-1	TGTGCCAGCAGTGAAGCGGAGGGAACAGCTTTCTTT	CASSEAEGTAFF
TRBD2	TRBV7-8	-	TRBJ2-7	TGTGCCAGCAGCTCGCCGACTAGCGGGATTACCTACGAGCAGTACTTC	CASSSPTSGITYEQYF
-	TRBV9	once	TRBJ2-3	TGTGCCAGCAGCGTAGTTGGTAGCGGCACAGATACGCAGTATTTT	CASSVVGSGTDTQYF
TRBD2	TRBV7-6	-	TRBJ2-1	TGTGCCAGCAGCTTAAACCCGGCTAGCGGGAGTGGGAATGAGCAGTTCTTC	CASSLNPASGSGNEQFF
-	TRBV2	-	TRBJ1-2	TGTGCCAGCAGTGAGGGGGCTTACGGCTATGGCTACACCTTC	CASSEGAYGYGYTF
-	TRBV19	-	TRBJ2-7	TGTGCCAGTAGCCTGGGCGGGCCCTACGCTCTCGAGCAGTACTTC	CASSLGGPYALEQYF
-	TRBV5-4	few	TRBJ2-2	TGTGCCTTCGGTGCGATCTTCGGGGAGCTGTTTTTT	CAFGAIFGELFF
TRBD1	TRBV28	many	TRBJ1-5	TGTGCCAGCAGCCGGGACAGGACTAGCAATCAGCCCCAGCATTTT	CASSRDRTSNQPQHF
-	TRBV19	-	TRBJ1-3	TGTGCCAGTAGGAGACACGTTACTGGAAACACCATATATTTT	CASRRHVTGNTIYF
TRBD1	TRBV5-1	-	TRBJ2-1	TGCGCCAGCAGCTTGGGGGACAGTCACAATGAGCAGTTCTTC	CASSLGDSHNEQFF
-	TRBV6-5	-	TRBJ1-6	TGTGCCAGCACTATTTTCGGGGGGTCTTCACCCCTCCACTTT	CASTIFGGSSPLHF
-	TRBV28	-	TRBJ2-5	TGTGCCAGCAGTTTCTTGACAAATCAAGAGACCCAGTACTTC	CASSFLTNQETQYF
-	TRBV7-6	-	TRBJ2-1	TGTGCCAGCAGCTTAGAGTTTGCGAGTTTCGATGAGCAGTTCTTC	CASSLEFASFDEQFF
TRBD2	TRBV11-3	-	TRBJ2-1	TGTGCCAGCAGCTCGGGACTAGCGGGACAAAATGAGCAGTTCTTC	CASSSGLAGQNEQFF
-	TRBV6-2/TRBV6-3	-	TRBJ1-5	TGTGCCAGCAGTTCCCCTCGGGGGGCGAATCAGCCCCAGCATTTT	CASSSPRGANQPQHF
TRBD2	TRBV7-2	-	TRBJ2-7	TGTGCCAGCAGCACCATCACCGGACTAGCGGTATACGAGCAGTACTTC	CASSTITGLAVYEQYF
-	TRBV6-5	-	TRBJ1-1	TGTGCCAGCAAAGACGCCAGGGATACTGAAGCTTTCTTT	CASKDARDTEAFF
-	TRBV7-2	-	TRBJ1-2	TGTGCCAGCGACCGGGGGTGGGTAGGCTACACCTTC	CASDRGWVGYTF
TRBD1	TRBV18	-	TRBJ2-5	TGTGCCAGCTCACCTCGGACAGGGACGTCAGAGACCCAGTACTTC	CASSPRTGTSETQYF
TRBD2	TRBV24-1	-	TRBJ2-1	TGTGCCACCAGTGACACTAGCGGGAGAAACAATGAGCAGTTCTTC	CATSDTSGRNNEQFF
-	TRBV28	-	TRBJ2-3	TGTGCCAGCAGGAGCCCGGCGGATGCTAGCACAGATACGCAGTATTTT	CASRSPADASTDTQYF